A single sample gave rise to the 30 T cell receptor beta chains below, sequenced in a study of blood T cell repertoires in COVID-19. Assay used: immunoSEQ multiplex PCR; TCRdb lists only in-frame clones, some missing. The sample lists about 140,000 clones; over 70% were seen once. Sequencing input: peripheral blood. The receptors come from an older woman with acute or convalescent COVID-19.

This sequence joins TRBV5-4 and TRBJ1-1; D call uncertain. The germline gives CDR1 SGHNT, CDR2 YYREEE (reference sequence). The length of the CDR3 is 11 residues. V gave up 2 bases and J gave up 11 bases, with 10 bases separating them. In DNA, the CDR3 is TGTGCCAGCAGCTTTGATAGTGTGGCTTTCTTT. This sequence encodes CASSFDSVAFF. Full variable domain (remainder filled in from reference TRBV5-4 and TRBJ1-1): ETGVTQSPTHLIKTRGQQVTLRCSSQSGHNTVSWYQQALGQGPQFIFQYYREEENGRGNFPPRFSGLQFPNYSSELNVNALELDDSALYLCASSFDSVAFFGQGTRLTVV.

V and J are TRBV11-2 and TRBJ1-1; 8 nucleotides align to TRBD1. This CDR3 region has 14 residues. V shed 5 bases and J 4 bases; nucleotides not matched to a gene: 6. The germline gives CDR1 SGHAT, CDR2 FQNNGV. The CDR3 loop is CASSDRGGFTEAFF. The CDR3 bases are TGTGCCAGCAGCGACAGGGGAGGATTCACTGAAGCTTTCTTT.

This chain uses TRBV9 with TRBJ2-2, with a possible D match to TRBD1 (6 bases). The CDR3 consists of 16 residues. CDR1 is SGDLS and CDR2 is YYNGEE in the germline V gene. V was cut by 4 bases and J by 8 bases, with 21 bases left in between. The CDR3 loop reads CASSPGTGKQFGELFF. The CDR3 nucleotides read TGTGCCAGCAGCCCCGGAACAGGGAAGCAGTTTGGGGAGCTGTTTTTT.

The chain joins TRBV5-1 to TRBJ2-2, with 10 bases identical to TRBD1. The CDR3 extends over 16 amino acids. V dropped 5 bases and J dropped 7; count of bases not matched to a gene: 11. Germline assignment: CDR1 SGHRS and CDR2 YFSETQ. CDR3 in amino acids: CASSPATGGWNGELFF. CDR3 nucleotide sequence: TGCGCCAGCAGTCCAGCGACAGGGGGCTGGAACGGGGAGCTGTTTTTT.

The table lists this clone with a count of one. The chain has TRBV4-1 and TRBJ2-7, with D perhaps matching TRBD2 (6 bases). The ends were cut back, 5 bases at V and 4 bases at J, with 18 bases in the middle. This CDR3 is 15 amino acids long. Per germline, CDR1 MGHRA and CDR2 YSYEKL. The CDR3 loop is CASSSRVSGYYEQYF. Here the CDR3 DNA reads TGCGCCAGCAGCTCCCGGGTTAGCGGATATTACGAGCAGTACTTC.

The chain joins TRBV7-2 to TRBJ2-3, with 13 bases lining up with TRBD2. CDR1 is SGHTA, CDR2 FQGNSA, per germline. The CDR3 is made up of 17 amino acids. The V segment lost 8 bases and the J segment 4 bases; nucleotides outside the gene matches: 12. The CDR3 spells CASGKGLAGDRADTQYF. As DNA, the CDR3 is TGTGCCAGCGGGAAAGGACTAGCGGGAGATCGGGCAGATACGCAGTATTTT. The full variable domain, with the rest looked up from reference TRBV7-2 and TRBJ2-3, is GAGVSQSPSNKVTEKGKDVELRCDPISGHTALYWYRQSLGQGLEFLIYFQGNSAPDKSGLPSDRFSAERTGGSVSTLTIQRTQQEDSAVYLCASGKGLAGDRADTQYFGPGTRLTVL.

This clone was observed a handful of times. This chain joins TRBV10-3 and TRBJ2-2; 14 bases are a match to TRBD2. Germline CDR1 is ENHRY and CDR2 is SYGVKD. V was clipped by 6 bases and J by 1 base; unmatched bases: 4. The length of the CDR3 is 17 residues. The CDR3 loop reads CAIRGLAGVLNTGELFF. The DNA for the CDR3 is TGTGCCATCAGGGGACTAGCGGGAGTATTGAACACCGGGGAGCTGTTTTTT.

V is TRBV6-5 and J is TRBJ1-4, with D unclear. The CDR3 is 16 amino acids. CDR1 is MNHEY and CDR2 is SVGAGI in the germline V gene. The V end lost 4 bases, the J end lost 0 bases, and 12 bases lay between the germline ends. CDR3 sequence: CASSFLRFSTNEKLFF. DNA for the CDR3: TGTGCCAGCAGTTTCCTCAGGTTTTCAACTAATGAAAAACTGTTTTTT.

The rearrangement uses TRBV5-1 and TRBJ2-5; D possibly corresponds to TRBD2 (5 bases). The CDR3 contains 13 residues. Trimming pared 5 bases from V and 1 base from J, leaving 9 bases between. The V gene's germline CDR1 is SGHRS and CDR2 YFSETQ. CDR3 bases: TGCGCCAGCAGGGACGGGATCCAAGAGACCCAGTACTTC. The encoded protein is CASRDGIQETQYF.

The V gene is TRBV19, the J gene TRBJ1-2; no reliable D call. Germline values: CDR1 LNHDA, CDR2 SQIVND (reference sequence). Trimming cost V 5 bases and J 7 bases, with 14 bases left between them. The CDR3 is 13 residues long. The CDR3 coding sequence is TGTGCCAGTAGTGTCGGACTGTCCGCTGGCTACACCTTC. Residues: CASSVGLSAGYTF. Drawing the rest from reference TRBV19 and TRBJ1-2, the complete variable domain is DGGITQSPKYLFRKEGQNVTLSCEQNLNHDAMYWYRQDPGQGLRLIYYSQIVNDFQKGDIAEGYSVSREKKESFPLTVTSAQKNPTAFYLCASSVGLSAGYTFGSGTRLTVV.

Written as DNA, the CDR3 is TGTGCCAGCAGTGCGGTCCCAGGACTAGCGGGAGTCAATGAGCAGTTCTTC. Translation gives CASSAVPGLAGVNEQFF. The chain combines TRBV6-4 with TRBJ2-1; 13 bases fit TRBD2. CDR1 is MRHNA, CDR2 SNTAGT, per germline. The V and J ends lost 4 bases and 6 bases, in that order; junction bases with no gene match: 9. The CDR3 sequence is 17 residues long.

The chain uses TRBV7-8 and TRBJ2-4; possibly TRBD1 for D (6 bases). This CDR3 has 18 residues. CDR1 is SGHVS, CDR2 FQNEAQ, per germline. The ends were cut back, 5 bases at V and 2 bases at J, with 22 bases in the middle. The CDR3 bases are TGTGCCAGCAGCGCGACTTCCCCAGGGGCAGTGCCCAAAAACATTCAGTACTTC. Protein sequence: CASSATSPGAVPKNIQYF. Using reference TRBV7-8 and TRBJ2-4 for the parts outside the CDR3, the full variable domain is GAGVSQSPRYKVAKRGQDVALRCDPISGHVSLFWYQQALGQGPEFLTYFQNEAQLDKSGLPSDRFFAERPEGSVSTLKIQRTQQEDSAVYLCASSATSPGAVPKNIQYFGAGTRLSVL.

V usage is TRBV12-5 and J usage is TRBJ2-5; 9 nucleotides align to TRBD1. Trimming cost V 6 bases and J 4 bases; bases outside gene matches: 6. The length of the CDR3 is 14 residues. The germline CDR1 and CDR2 sequences are LGHNT and FRNRAP. The CDR3 nucleotides are TGTGCTAGTGGACCCGGGACAGGGTCAGAGACCCAGTACTTC. Translated, it gives CASGPGTGSETQYF.

This chain uses TRBV28 with TRBJ2-1, with D perhaps TRBD2 (6 bases). With 7 bases removed from V and 7 bases from J, the gap between germline ends came to 11 bases. The CDR3 spans 12 residues. Germline V lookup: CDR1 MDHEN, CDR2 SYDVKM. The CDR3 region has the DNA TGTGCCAGCATGGCGGGACGGAATGAGCAGTTCTTC. It codes for CASMAGRNEQFF.

This chain uses TRBV19 with TRBJ2-5, with 7 bases that match TRBD2. In germline, CDR1 is LNHDA, CDR2 SQIVND (reference sequence). The CDR3 loop spans 16 amino acids. The trim removed 1 base at V and 5 bases at J, leaving 10 bases unmatched. The CDR3 DNA reads as TGTGCCAGTAGTATAGGGGGGGGGACTCCGAGGGAGACCCAGTACTTC. Its protein is CASSIGGGTPRETQYF.

V usage is TRBV14 and J usage is TRBJ1-1; D ambiguous. Deletions cut 5 bases from V and 7 bases from J, with 17 bases between. Germline V gives CDR1 SGHDN, CDR2 FVKESK. The CDR3 runs to 14 residues. This CDR3 reads CASSFAREPIEAFF. CDR3 DNA: TGTGCCAGCAGCTTTGCGCGGGAGCCCATTGAAGCTTTCTTT.

This clone appeared many times. This chain links TRBV5-4 with TRBJ2-7; 11 nucleotides line up with TRBD2. There are 15 residues in the CDR3. Per germline, CDR1 SGHNT and CDR2 YYREEE (reference sequence). The J segment lost 2 bases and the V segment lost 0 bases, leaving 1 base of the junction unmatched. The CDR3 loop reads CASSLEGLAAYEQYF. Written as DNA, the CDR3 is TGTGCCAGCAGCTTGGAGGGACTAGCGGCCTACGAGCAGTACTTC.

Here the CDR3 reads CASSLGGHPGADTQYF. The CDR3 DNA reads as TGCGCCAGCAGCTTGGGGGGACACCCCGGGGCAGATACGCAGTATTTT. The gene calls are TRBV5-1 and TRBJ2-3; perhaps TRBD1 as D (6 bases). V lost 0 bases to trimming and J lost 4 bases, with 15 bases between them. Germline V gene data show CDR1 as SGHRS and CDR2 as YFSETQ. The CDR3 runs to 16 residues.

The chain carries TRBV28 and TRBJ2-2; 10 bases are shared with TRBD2. CDR1 is MDHEN, CDR2 SYDVKM, per germline. V lost 6 bases, J lost 7 bases, and 5 bases stayed unmatched. This CDR3 region has 14 residues. The CDR3 nucleotides read TGTGCCAGCAGGCCTAGCGGGAGAGGCGGGGAGCTGTTTTTT. Translating gives CASRPSGRGGELFF.

J is TRBJ1-5 and V is TRBV7-9; a weak D match, TRBD1 (5 bases). This CDR3 comprises 13 residues. Germline V gene lookup returns CDR1 SEHNR and CDR2 FQNEAQ (reference sequence). Trimming cost V 5 bases and J 6 bases, with 11 bases left between them. CDR3 amino acids: CASSLGHSQPQHF. DNA of the CDR3: TGTGCCAGCAGCCTCGGACATTCTCAGCCCCAGCATTTT.

The J gene is TRBJ1-2, the V gene TRBV6-5; TRBD1 matches 9 bases. The germline V gene encodes CDR1 MNHEY and CDR2 SVGAGI. After removal of 7 bases from V and 5 bases from J, the junction contained 11 bases not matched to a gene. The CDR3 sequence is 15 residues long. CDR3 in DNA: TGTGCCAGCAACCGACGGACAGGGGAATCGTATGGCTACACCTTC. Amino acid sequence: CASNRRTGESYGYTF.

The chain is built from TRBV7-9 and TRBJ2-2; a possible D gene is TRBD1 (5 bases). This CDR3 is 16 amino acids long. Trimming left V 5 bases short and J 7 bases short, with 20 bases between. CDR1 and CDR2 (germline): SEHNR, FQNEAQ (reference sequence). For the CDR3, the DNA is TGTGCCAGCAGCCCGCAAGGGGCGCCTAGAGTCGGGGAGCTGTTTTTT. Its protein product is CASSPQGAPRVGELFF.

The CDR3 nucleotides are TGTGCCAGCAGTACCCAGGGGGCGGTCACCGGGGAGCTGTTTTTT. This codes for CASSTQGAVTGELFF. This chain uses TRBV6-5 with TRBJ2-2; TRBD1 aligns across 8 bases. V lost 5 bases and J lost 4; bases outside the gene matches: 6. CDR3 length: 15 residues. The germline V gene has CDR1 MNHEY and CDR2 SVGAGI.

V gene TRBV28 combines with J gene TRBJ2-1; the match to TRBD1 covers 8 bases. The germline V gene encodes CDR1 MDHEN and CDR2 SYDVKM. The length of the CDR3 is 15 residues. J was trimmed by 4 bases and V by 5 bases; bases with no gene match: 7. CDR3 in amino acids: CASSLTTGGYNEQFF. The DNA of the CDR3 is TGTGCCAGCAGTCTGACTACAGGGGGGTACAATGAGCAGTTCTTC.

This clone has just one count. The chain has TRBV30 and TRBJ1-2; a possible D gene is TRBD1 (5 bases). Germline loops: CDR1 GTSNPN, CDR2 SVGIG (reference sequence). Trimming cost V 5 bases and J 8 bases, with 18 bases left between them. There are 13 residues in the CDR3. The CDR3 DNA follows: TGTGCCTGGCTCACCCAGGGAAACGAAGGCTACACCTTC. Residues: CAWLTQGNEGYTF.

CDR3 nucleotides: TGTGCCAGCAGCCAAGATCGCGGCAATCAGCCCCAGCATTTT. As protein: CASSQDRGNQPQHF. The genes are TRBV4-2 and TRBJ1-5; D unclear. V shed 0 bases and J shed 2 bases, with 5 bases lying between them. The CDR3 length is 14 residues. From germline, CDR1 is LGHNA and CDR2 YNFKEQ.

CDR3: CASSPGPGQAYGYTF. CDR3 DNA sequence: TGCGCCAGCAGCCCTGGACCAGGACAGGCCTATGGCTACACCTTC. This chain links TRBV4-1 with TRBJ1-2, with 7 bases that match TRBD1. The germline gives CDR1 MGHRA, CDR2 YSYEKL. V lost 4 bases, J lost 4 bases, and 9 bases stayed unmatched. The CDR3 extends over 15 amino acids.

This chain connects TRBV28 to TRBJ1-2, with D possibly TRBD1 on 6 matching bases. Germline V gene lookup returns CDR1 MDHEN and CDR2 SYDVKM. V was pared by 2 bases and J by 8 bases, with 21 bases between. The length of the CDR3 is 16 residues. The CDR3 protein is CASSLGRSGEMGGYTF. The CDR3 DNA sequence: TGTGCCAGCAGTTTAGGTAGATCAGGGGAGATGGGGGGCTACACCTTC.

This clone has only a few counts. This rearrangement joins TRBV9 to TRBJ2-1, with TRBD2 identical over 7 bases. Unmatched junction bases numbered 4, after V lost 0 bases and J lost 4 bases. CDR1 SGDLS and CDR2 YYNGEE come from the germline V gene. The CDR3 contains 15 residues. Here the CDR3 DNA reads TGTGCCAGCAGCGTAGTGGCTAGCGGTTACAATGAGCAGTTCTTC. Residues: CASSVVASGYNEQFF.

The chain couples TRBV9 to TRBJ2-4; 7 bases are a match to TRBD1. This CDR3 spans 14 amino acids. Germline V gives CDR1 SGDLS, CDR2 YYNGEE. Trimming at V came to 0 bases and at J to 7 bases, leaving 4 bases not matched to a gene. CDR3 region: CASSVDRGRNIQYF. CDR3 nucleotide sequence: TGTGCCAGCAGCGTAGACAGGGGTAGGAACATTCAGTACTTC.